This T cell receptor (beta chain) was profiled in a study of T-cell memory formation after mild COVID-19. Study-level results: What remained unconfirmed was the SARS-CoV-2 specificity of second-wave clones peaking on day 37. The main location of contracting CD4+ clones was CM and EM, and that of contracting CD8+ clones was EMRA.

The authors produced TCR alpha and TCR beta cDNA libraries with sample barcodes and UMIs by 5'RACE using constant-segment primers. Each CDR3 protein gets one entry after TCRdb re-called the 5' RACE reads with MiXCR. The table has 400,000 to 500,000 distinct CDR3 sequences, roughly a quarter seen once. In this sample, this clonotype turned up a few times. Antigen: not known. The ends lost 1 base at V and 0 bases at J; junction bases unmatched: 2. CDR1 SGHVS and CDR2 FQNEAQ come from the germline V gene. CDR3 size: 15 residues. The material sequenced was PBMCs or a T cell subset sorted from them (not recorded which). The chain couples TRBV7-8 to TRBJ1-1; TRBD1 matches 7 bases. The sequence was obtained from an adult woman who had mild COVID-19 (a few samples of this study predate the infection). Cell type and time point are not known. CDR3 bases: TGTGCCAGCAGCTTAGAGGACAGGCTGAACACTGAAGCTTTCTTT. Translated, it gives CASSLEDRLNTEAFF.